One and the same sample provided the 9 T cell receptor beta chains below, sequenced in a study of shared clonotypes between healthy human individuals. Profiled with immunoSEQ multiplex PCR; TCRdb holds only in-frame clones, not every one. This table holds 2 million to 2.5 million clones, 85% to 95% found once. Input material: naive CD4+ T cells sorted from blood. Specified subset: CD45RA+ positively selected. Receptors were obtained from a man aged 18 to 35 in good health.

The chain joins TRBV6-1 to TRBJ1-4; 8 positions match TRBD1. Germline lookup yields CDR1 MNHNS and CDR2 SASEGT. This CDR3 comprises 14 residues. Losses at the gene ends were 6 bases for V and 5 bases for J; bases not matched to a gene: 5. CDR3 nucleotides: TGTGCCAGCAGCCTGGGACAGGCAAATGAAAAACTGTTTTTT. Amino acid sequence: CASSLGQANEKLFF.

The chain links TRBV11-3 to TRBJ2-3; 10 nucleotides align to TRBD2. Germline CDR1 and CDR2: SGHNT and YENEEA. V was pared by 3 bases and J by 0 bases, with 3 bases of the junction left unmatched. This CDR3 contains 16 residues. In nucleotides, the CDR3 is TGTGCCAGCAGCTTGGGACTAGCGCCCAGCACAGATACGCAGTATTTT. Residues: CASSLGLAPSTDTQYF.

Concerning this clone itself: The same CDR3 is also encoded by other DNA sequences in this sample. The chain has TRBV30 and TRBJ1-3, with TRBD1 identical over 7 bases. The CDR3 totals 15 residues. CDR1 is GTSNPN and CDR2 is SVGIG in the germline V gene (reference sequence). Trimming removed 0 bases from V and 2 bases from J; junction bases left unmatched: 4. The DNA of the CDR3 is TGTGCCTGGAGTGTACGAAGGGGGCCTGGAAACACCATATATTTT. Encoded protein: CAWSVRRGPGNTIYF.

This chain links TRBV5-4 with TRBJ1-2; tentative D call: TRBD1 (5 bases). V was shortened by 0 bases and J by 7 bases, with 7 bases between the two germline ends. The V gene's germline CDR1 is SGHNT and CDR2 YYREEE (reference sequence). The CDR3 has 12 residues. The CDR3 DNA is TGTGCCAGCAGCTTGGAGGGGTTTGGCTACACCTTC. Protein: CASSLEGFGYTF.

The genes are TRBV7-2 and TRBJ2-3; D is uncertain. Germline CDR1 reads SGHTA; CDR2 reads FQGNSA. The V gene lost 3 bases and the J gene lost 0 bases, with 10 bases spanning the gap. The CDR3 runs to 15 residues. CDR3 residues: CASSFPASSTDTQYF. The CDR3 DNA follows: TGTGCCAGCAGCTTTCCCGCTTCTAGCACAGATACGCAGTATTTT.

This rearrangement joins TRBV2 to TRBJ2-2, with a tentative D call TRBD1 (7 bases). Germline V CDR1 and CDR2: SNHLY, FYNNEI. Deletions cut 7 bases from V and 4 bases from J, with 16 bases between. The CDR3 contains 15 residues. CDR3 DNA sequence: TGTGCCAGCAATGTGGCAGGGGGGTTCACCGGGGAGCTGTTTTTT. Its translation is CASNVAGGFTGELFF.

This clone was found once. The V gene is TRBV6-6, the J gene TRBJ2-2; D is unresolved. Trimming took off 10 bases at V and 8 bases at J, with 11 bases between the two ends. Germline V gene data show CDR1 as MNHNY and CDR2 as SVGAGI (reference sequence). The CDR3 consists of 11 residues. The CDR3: CAISGVGELFF. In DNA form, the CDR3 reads TGTGCCATCTCAGGCGTGGGGGAGCTGTTTTTT.

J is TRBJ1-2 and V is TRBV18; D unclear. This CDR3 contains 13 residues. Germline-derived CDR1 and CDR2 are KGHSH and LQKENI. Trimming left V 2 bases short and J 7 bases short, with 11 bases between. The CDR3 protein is CASSPSLTVGYTF. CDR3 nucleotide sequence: TGTGCCAGCTCACCAAGTTTGACCGTTGGCTACACCTTC. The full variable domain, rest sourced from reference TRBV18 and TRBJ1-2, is NAGVMQNPRHLVRRRGQEARLRCSPMKGHSHVYWYRQLPEEGLKFMVYLQKENIIDESGMPKERFSAEFPKEGPSILRIQQVVRGDSAAYFCASSPSLTVGYTFGSGTRLTVV.

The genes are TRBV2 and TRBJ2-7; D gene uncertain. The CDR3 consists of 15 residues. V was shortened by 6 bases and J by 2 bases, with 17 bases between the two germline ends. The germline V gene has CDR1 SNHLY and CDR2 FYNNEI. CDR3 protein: CASSPEGMGTYEQYF. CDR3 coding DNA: TGTGCCAGCAGCCCGGAAGGGATGGGGACCTACGAGCAGTACTTC.